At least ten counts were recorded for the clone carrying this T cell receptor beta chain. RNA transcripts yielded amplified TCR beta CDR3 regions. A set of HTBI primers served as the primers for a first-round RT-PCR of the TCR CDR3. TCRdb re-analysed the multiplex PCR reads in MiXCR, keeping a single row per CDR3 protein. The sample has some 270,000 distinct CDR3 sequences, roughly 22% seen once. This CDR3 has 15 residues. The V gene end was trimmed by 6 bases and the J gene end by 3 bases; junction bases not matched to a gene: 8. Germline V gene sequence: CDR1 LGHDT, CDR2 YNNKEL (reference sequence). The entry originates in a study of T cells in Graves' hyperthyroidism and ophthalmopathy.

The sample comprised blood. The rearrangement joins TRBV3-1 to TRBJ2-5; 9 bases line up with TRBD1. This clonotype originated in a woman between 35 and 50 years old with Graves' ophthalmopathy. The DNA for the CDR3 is TGTGCCAGCAGAGGGGGACAGGGCTCTGAAGAGACCCAGTACTTC. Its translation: CASRGGQGSEETQYF.